A single T cell receptor beta chain is shown here with its context. This clone's antigen is unknown. An end of the junction differs from the germline gene, which may be a read error. The method was 5' RACE. This sample was sequenced with an Illumina HiSeq 2500. The second PCR ran for roughly 7 to 12 cycles and used a J-beta primer mix along with a sample-barcoded 5' primer. Each TCR beta cDNA molecule received a unique molecular identifier from a template-switch 5' adaptor carrying 12 random nucleotides. Each sample yielded at least 2.5 million CDR3-containing paired-end reads. First-strand cDNA was synthesized from all RNA with the Mint cDNA synthesis kit, primed by a TRBC-specific oligonucleotide. Following uracil-DNA glycosylase treatment, a first 18-cycle PCR with universal primers M1SS and BC2_uni_R was performed on all cDNA. From the authors' description of their analysis: Each sample was normalized by randomly selecting 1 million high-quality reads, each carrying a distinct molecular identifier. Instead of being binned into consensus sequences, reads that shared molecular identifiers were thrown out. CDR3 identification, clonotype clustering and error correction used MiTCR with a Q25 quality threshold and the strictest error-elimination algorithm. A nonparametric unseen species model with Euler transformation was used to estimate a lower bound on total TCR beta diversity. Through fastp at Q25 and MiXCR, TCRdb rebuilt clones from the public reads, retaining in-frame beta chains. Rows matching on CDR3 protein sequence are summarized as one entry with the most common DNA and genes. For this entry, the V and J calls and clone size follow TCRdb and not the study's own pipeline. This sample comprises around 1,000,000 distinct CDR3 sequences, 25% of them detected only once. Around 0.75% of the sample belongs to the ten largest clones.

Systemically healthy Caucasian individuals from Russia, about 38 in total and aged about 6 to 100 years, were included as donors. Approximately 9 milliliters of peripheral blood were collected from each donor into EDTA-treated Vacutainer tubes. Ficoll-Paque density-gradient centrifugation was used to isolate PBMCs, with at least 6.5 million per sample. Total RNA, at least 5 micrograms per sample, was extracted from PBMCs with Trizol reagent. The percentages of naive CD45RAhigh/CD27high T cells were determined by flow cytometry on a PBMC aliquot from every donor. This entry is derived from a study of blood T cells in healthy people across ages (dated by TCRdb to about 2015). Describing the broader study: In model experiments, template switching captured about one uniquely barcoded TCR beta cDNA molecule for every two T cells. Age-related changes in TCR beta repertoire diversity were measured in the study by deep sequencing normalized with unique cDNA molecular identifiers. The donors were divided into four age groups: young (average about 16 years), middle-aged (under 40), aged (about 60) and long-lived (82). The study analyzed two additional independent replicas of 1 million unique cDNA reads from the same blood draw for two donors, one aged 18 to 29 and one aged 80 or older. The investigation overall reported the following: Donor CMV infection status was unknown, potentially confounding age-related changes in expanded clonotypes. Compared with the aged group, the long-lived group had more naive CD4+ T cells, fewer expanded clones and increased TCR diversity, suggesting age selection. There was a strong correlation between observed TCR beta diversity and the percentage of naive T cells measured by flow cytometry. As age increased, observed TCR beta diversity per million T cells dropped in a roughly linear way, and a significant reduction was already evident by age 40. Estimates of total diversity from one million sequenced T cells were regarded as lower bounds and underestimates. Conclusive comparison of naive and antigen-experienced compartments was prevented by the profiling of bulk unsorted PBMCs.

The CDR3, cysteine through phenylalanine, is 20 amino acids long. CDR3 DNA only is kept here, 60 bases in frame from base 1. CDR1 and CDR2, per the germline V gene, are MGHRA and YSYEKL. These records were also assigned to another study, of T cells of mothers and their children. That second publication adds: The donors were nine systemically healthy Caucasian individuals, made up of three mothers and their six children. cDNA synthesis consumed the entire amount of extracted RNA, loaded at approximately 1.5 ug RNA in each 15 ul reaction. In the second PCR, the M1S primer added sample barcodes and 2-4 random nucleotides. Over 8 million TCR beta CDR3 reads were obtained for each mother, and 2.5 million to 3 million reads were obtained for each child. Thymic selection shapes the output of TCR recombination in a similar way in related and unrelated pairs, and inherited differences have a minor effect. Normalized repertoire overlap was always found to be slightly, but never significantly, higher in related mother-child pairs than in unrelated mother-child pairs. No persistent microchimeric T cell clones were detected, at a sensitivity of roughly 93 clones per million clonotypes. Deep NGS was used in the study to compare the TCR beta repertoires of mothers and children and to look for features that separate related mother-child pairs from unrelated individuals. Mothers averaged roughly 40 +/- 4 years of age and children averaged around 10 +/- 4 years. After adapters were ligated using NEBNext reagents, the libraries underwent 100+100 nt paired-end sequencing on an Illumina HiSeq 2000. To avoid cross-contamination, the mother libraries and the child libraries were prepared a month apart and sequenced in separate runs. Between about 500,000 and 2,100,000 distinct TCR beta clonotypes were identified per donor. Naive TCR beta clonotypes were estimated from low-frequency clonotypes matched to each donor's FACS-determined naive share, without sorting.

The source is a girl aged 2 to 10 in good health. Recombination connected TRBV4-1 to TRBJ2-5; 8 middle bases align to TRBD2. The source material was blood. The sequenced DNA: TGCGCCAGTAGCCAAGTTTGGAGTAGCGGGATCGTTGGGAAGCAAGAGACCCAGTACTTC. The resulting protein is CASSQVWSSGIVGKQETQYF.